Below are 26 T cell receptor beta chains sequenced from a single sample in a study of sequential checkpoint blockade in melanoma. This table comes from immunoSEQ multiplex PCR, and its TCRdb copy is limited to in-frame clones, with some not included. Seen here are approximately 28,000 clones, roughly 91% observed once, and the top ten hold about 14%. Treatment meaning: randomized to nivolumab then ipilimumab (arm A) or the reverse (arm B). This sample comprised CD8+ T cells sorted from blood (inferred from file names), obtained from a patient given nivolumab and ipilimumab in sequence. The receptors stem from a human donor with melanoma.

The rearrangement joins TRBV4-1 to TRBJ1-6; a possible D gene is TRBD1 (5 bases). Germline V gene sequence: CDR1 MGHRA, CDR2 YSYEKL. V gave up 2 bases and J gave up 9 bases, with 5 bases separating them. This CDR3 is 12 amino acids long. The CDR3 sequence is CASSQTGSPLHF. The DNA of the CDR3 is TGCGCCAGCAGCCAAACAGGTTCACCCCTCCACTTT.

The V gene is TRBV19, the J gene TRBJ1-5; D is possibly TRBD1 (6 bases). V was pared by 6 bases and J by 3 bases, with 12 bases between. The CDR3 sequence is 14 residues long. CDR1 and CDR2 (germline): LNHDA, SQIVND (reference sequence). The CDR3 loop is CASSSYRDNQPQHF. The CDR3 DNA reads TGTGCCAGTAGCTCCTACAGGGACAATCAGCCCCAGCATTTT.

The V and J genes are TRBV4-3 and TRBJ2-7, with 10 bases that match TRBD2. The germline CDR1 and CDR2 sequences are LGHNA and YSLEER. The CDR3 length is 14 residues. V dropped 1 base and J dropped 3; count of bases not matched to a gene: 0. The CDR3 nucleotides read TGCGCCAGCAGCCAAGGGACTAGCGGCTACGAGCAGTACTTC. It translates to CASSQGTSGYEQYF.

The gene calls are TRBV28 and TRBJ1-6, with TRBD1 identical over 8 bases. Germline V gene sequence: CDR1 MDHEN, CDR2 SYDVKM. V gave up 4 bases and J gave up 0 bases; unmatched junction bases: 2. This CDR3 comprises 16 residues. CDR3 sequence: CASSYRGSSYNSPLHF. The CDR3 bases are TGTGCCAGCAGTTACAGGGGGAGCTCCTATAATTCACCCCTCCACTTT. Looking up the rest from reference TRBV28 and TRBJ1-6 gives the full variable domain: DVKVTQSSRYLVKRTGEKVFLECVQDMDHENMFWYRQDPGLGLRLIYFSYDVKMKEKGDIPEGYSVSREKKERFSLILESASTNQTSMYLCASSYRGSSYNSPLHFGNGTRLTVT.

The table lists this clone with a few counts. V and J are TRBV14 and TRBJ2-5, with TRBD1 matching 7 bases. Germline trimming cut 3 bases from V and 9 bases from J; bases unmatched to any gene: 10. CDR1 SGHDN and CDR2 FVKESK come from the germline V gene. CDR3 length: 14 residues. This CDR3 reads CASSHIDRVRAQYF. CDR3 DNA: TGTGCCAGCAGCCATATTGACAGGGTCAGGGCCCAGTACTTC.

The chain combines TRBV4-3 with TRBJ1-6; TRBD1 agrees at 8 bases. The V gene end was trimmed by 3 bases and the J gene end by 7 bases; junction bases not matched to a gene: 5. The CDR3 loop spans 15 amino acids. CDR1 is LGHNA and CDR2 is YSLEER in the germline V gene. The CDR3 reads CASSHFRGQNSPLHF. The CDR3 coding sequence is TGCGCCAGCAGCCACTTCAGGGGGCAAAATTCACCCCTCCACTTT.

This chain's CDR3 is CASSWGQGPYEQYV. CDR3 bases: TGTGCCAGCAGTTGGGGACAGGGCCCCTACGAGCAGTACGTC. The chain links TRBV27 to TRBJ2-7, with TRBD1 matching 9 bases. The CDR3 contains 14 residues. Trimming took 4 bases from V and 2 from J; bases not matched to a gene: 3. CDR1 and CDR2 (germline): MNHEY, SMNVEV (reference sequence).

CDR3 sequence: CASSYRENEQFF. The CDR3 bases are TGTGCCAGCAGCTACAGGGAAAATGAGCAGTTCTTC. J is TRBJ2-1 and V is TRBV7-9; D may be TRBD1 (6 bases). Trimming pared 4 bases from V and 7 bases from J, leaving 8 bases between. CDR1 SEHNR and CDR2 FQNEAQ come from the germline V gene (reference sequence). This CDR3 has 12 amino acids.

This chain connects TRBV7-8 to TRBJ2-1, with D perhaps TRBD2 (6 bases). Germline V gene data show CDR1 as SGHVS and CDR2 as FQNEAQ. V was cut by 5 bases and J by 7 bases, with 18 bases left in between. There are 15 residues in the CDR3. The CDR3 sequence: CASSREASDRNEQFF. Written as DNA, the CDR3 is TGTGCCAGCAGCAGGGAGGCTAGTGATAGGAATGAGCAGTTCTTC.

This chain links TRBV30 with TRBJ2-1, with unresolved D. This CDR3 has 13 residues. CDR1 is GTSNPN, CDR2 SVGIG, per germline (reference sequence). Trimming removed 1 base from V and 7 bases from J, with 11 bases in between. The CDR3 loop is CAWSGLEGNEQFF. The CDR3 DNA sequence: TGTGCCTGGAGTGGTCTAGAAGGAAATGAGCAGTTCTTC.

V is TRBV7-9 and J is TRBJ2-2, with 11 bases aligning to TRBD2. CDR1 SEHNR and CDR2 FQNEAQ come from the germline V gene (reference sequence). The CDR3 covers 16 residues. V trimming: 5 bases; J trimming: 5 bases; junction bases outside the gene matches: 7. DNA of the CDR3: TGTGCCAGCAGCCGCGGACTAGCGGGTAATACCGGGGAGCTGTTTTTT. It codes for CASSRGLAGNTGELFF.

The rearrangement uses TRBV15 and TRBJ2-1; D uncertain. V was pared by 6 bases and J by 0 bases, with 6 bases between. This CDR3 region has 13 residues. The germline V gene has CDR1 LNHNV and CDR2 YYDKDF (reference sequence). CDR3 residues: CATSSDSYNEQFF. CDR3 nucleotide sequence: TGTGCCACCAGTTCAGACTCCTACAATGAGCAGTTCTTC.

The genes are TRBV30 and TRBJ1-5; D not resolved. Germline-derived CDR1 and CDR2 are GTSNPN and SVGIG (reference sequence). The V gene lost 2 bases and the J gene lost 6 bases, with 17 bases spanning the gap. The CDR3 runs 15 residues. The CDR3 protein is CAWSHKGGEGQPQHF. The CDR3, as DNA: TGTGCCTGGAGTCATAAAGGCGGGGAAGGTCAGCCCCAGCATTTT.

V and J are TRBV29-1 and TRBJ2-7; 8 nucleotides match TRBD2. Losses at the gene ends were 8 bases for V and 6 bases for J; bases not matched to a gene: 9. This CDR3 is 12 amino acids long. Germline V lookup: CDR1 SQVTM, CDR2 ANQGSEA. The CDR3 DNA is TGCAGCCACATCCGGGGGGGGCGCGAGCAGTACTTC. Translating it yields CSHIRGGREQYF.

The V call is TRBV4-2, the J call TRBJ1-2; D is possibly TRBD1 (5 bases). This CDR3 contains 14 residues. The germline V gene has CDR1 LGHNA and CDR2 YNFKEQ. Trimming removed 7 bases at V and 6 bases at J, with 18 bases between. CDR3 loop: CASTPLGAAHGYTF. CDR3 nucleotides: TGTGCCAGCACCCCCCTAGGGGCGGCCCATGGCTACACCTTC.

This chain uses TRBV27 with TRBJ2-7; D perhaps matches TRBD1 (5 bases). CDR1 MNHEY and CDR2 SMNVEV come from the germline V gene (reference sequence). V gave up 1 base and J gave up 2 bases, with 9 bases separating them. The CDR3 contains 14 residues. CDR3 in DNA: TGTGCCAGCAGTTTATTTGGACAAACCTACGAGCAGTACTTC. This gives the protein CASSLFGQTYEQYF.

This clone was seen a single time. The chain uses TRBV28 and TRBJ1-5; D is undetermined. Trimming stripped 4 bases from V and 0 bases from J, with 4 bases between. The CDR3 consists of 13 residues. In germline, CDR1 is MDHEN, CDR2 SYDVKM. The CDR3 region has the DNA TGTGCCAGCAGTTCAGGTAGCAATCAGCCCCAGCATTTT. Translation: CASSSGSNQPQHF.

This chain links TRBV19 with TRBJ2-5; maybe TRBD1 (6 bases). Germline CDR1 and CDR2: LNHDA and SQIVND (reference sequence). V was shortened by 6 bases and J by 0 bases, with 14 bases between the two germline ends. This CDR3 spans 15 amino acids. CDR3 in DNA: TGTGCCAGTAGCCTGACAGGAGCGGACCAAGAGACCCAGTACTTC. Protein sequence: CASSLTGADQETQYF.

J is TRBJ2-7 and V is TRBV9; 7 bases map to TRBD2. After removal of 0 bases from V and 6 bases from J, the junction contained 3 bases not matched to a gene. The CDR3 is 13 residues long. CDR1 is SGDLS and CDR2 is YYNGEE in the germline V gene. The CDR3, as DNA: TGTGCCAGCAGCGTAGGGGGGGAGGGCGAGCAGTACTTC. Its protein is CASSVGGEGEQYF.

The CDR3 loop is CASSQGGGYSGNTIYF. The CDR3 DNA reads TGCGCCAGCAGCCAAGGGGGGGGGTACTCTGGAAACACCATATATTTT. The V gene is TRBV4-3, the J gene TRBJ1-3; D might be TRBD1 (5 bases). There are 16 residues in the CDR3. CDR1 is LGHNA and CDR2 is YSLEER in the germline V gene. V lost 1 base to trimming and J lost 0 bases, with 10 bases between them.

This chain joins TRBV9 and TRBJ2-7, with 8 bases identical to TRBD2. This CDR3 is 15 amino acids long. Per the germline V gene, CDR1 is SGDLS and CDR2 is YYNGEE. V was pared by 4 bases and J by 4 bases, with 10 bases of the junction left unmatched. This CDR3 reads CASSPYSGRGYEQYF. Written as DNA, the CDR3 is TGTGCCAGCAGCCCATACAGCGGGAGAGGGTACGAGCAGTACTTC.

The chain combines TRBV7-9 with TRBJ1-2, with D unclear. CDR3 size: 16 residues. The ends were cut back, 4 bases at V and 0 bases at J, with 15 bases in the middle. The germline CDR1 and CDR2 sequences are SEHNR and FQNEAQ (reference sequence). This CDR3 reads CASSSTLTTTNYGYTF. The CDR3, as DNA: TGTGCCAGCAGCTCCACCCTAACTACTACTAACTATGGCTACACCTTC.

A single count supports this clone. The chain employs TRBV7-9 and TRBJ2-7; possible D gene TRBD2, 6 bases. The V and J ends lost 11 bases and 6 bases respectively, with 20 bases between them. The germline CDR1 and CDR2 sequences are SEHNR and FQNEAQ (reference sequence). This CDR3 is built from 13 residues. In DNA, the CDR3 is TGTGCCCCGTCGAGACTAGGATCTCCCGAGCAGTACTTC. Protein: CAPSRLGSPEQYF. Combining the CDR3 with reference TRBV7-9 and TRBJ2-7 gives the whole variable domain DTGVSQNPRHKITKRGQNVTFRCDPISEHNRLYWYRQTLGQGPEFLTYFQNEAQLEKSRLLSDRFSAERPKGSFSTLEIQRTEQGDSAMYLCAPSRLGSPEQYFGPGTRLTVT.

The J gene is TRBJ2-5, the V gene TRBV28; 7 positions match TRBD1. Germline V CDR1 and CDR2: MDHEN, SYDVKM. The J segment lost 5 bases and the V segment lost 10 bases, leaving 1 base of the junction unmatched. The CDR3 sequence is 10 residues long. CDR3 amino acids: CATTGETQYF. Here the CDR3 DNA reads TGTGCCACGACAGGGGAGACCCAGTACTTC.

CDR3 in amino acids: CAIRPGLAAYEQYV. The CDR3 region has the DNA TGTGCCATCAGACCGGGACTAGCGGCCTACGAGCAGTACGTC. The chain recombines TRBV10-3 with TRBJ2-7, with TRBD2 matching over 11 bases. CDR1 is ENHRY and CDR2 is SYGVKD in the germline V gene. V shed 6 bases, J shed 2 bases, and the junction held 3 bases outside the gene matches. The CDR3 consists of 14 residues.

V usage is TRBV7-2 and J usage is TRBJ2-1, with D possibly TRBD2 on 6 matching bases. CDR3 length equals 13 residues. Per the germline V gene, CDR1 is SGHTA and CDR2 is FQGNSA. Trimming took off 3 bases at V and 9 bases at J, with 12 bases between the two ends. In DNA, the CDR3 is TGTGCCAGCAGCTTTGGAGGGACCGGTGAGCAGTTCTTC. This gives the protein CASSFGGTGEQFF.